Given below is one TCR beta chain in context. The antigen it recognizes is unknown. Per-base quality was not reported, and no clone a single base away is much larger than it. The germline V gene encodes CDR1 SGHTA and CDR2 FQGNSA. Counted from cysteine to phenylalanine, this CDR3 has 13 amino acids. This entry keeps only the CDR3 DNA: 39 bases, framed from base 1. Deletion took 4 bases off V and 6 bases off J, with a span of 9 bases between the germline ends. Patients with a history of autoimmune disease or receiving systemic immunosuppression were excluded from the trial. Peripheral blood for TCR sequencing was drawn from every dose cohort at baseline, at cycle 4 day 1 and at cycle 7 day 1. Samples were obtained from an open-label, multicenter, first-in-human phase I dose-escalation trial of ivuxolimab. Adults with locally advanced or metastatic melanoma, renal cell, hepatocellular, or head and neck squamous cell carcinoma were enrolled in the trial. Before TCR sequencing, CD4+ and CD8+ T cells were separately sorted from peripheral blood.

Genomic DNA was isolated from the sorted cells so that the TCRbeta CDR3 region could be sequenced. TCRbeta CDR3 regions were sequenced using the immunoSEQ Assay. TCRdb took this table from immuneACCESS and kept in-frame rearrangements with V and J called. Such tables lack part of the clones; where checked against another copy, unresolved V genes explain under half of the gap, and the rest is unexplained. This sample comprises some 50,000 clones, 83% of them detected only once. The biggest ten clones account for around 3.3% of the sample. This sample was included in a study of OX40 agonist ivuxolimab in advanced cancers. Concerning the study at large: Ivuxolimab was an agonistic, fully human IgG2 monoclonal antibody directed against OX40 (CD134), a costimulatory receptor. The purpose of peripheral TCRbeta sequencing was to test whether ivuxolimab changed TCR sequence diversity and led to clonal T-cell expansion. A male proportion of approximately 83% and a mean age of approximately 62 years, ranging from about 23 to 90, were recorded for the dose-escalation cohort. Intravenous ivuxolimab was administered to patients every 2 weeks at six dose levels: 0.01, 0.1, 0.3, 1.5, 3 and 10 mg/kg. Prior anti-PD-1, anti-PD-L1 or anti-CTLA-4 therapy was permitted, and checkpoint inhibitors had been received by roughly two fifths of dose-escalation patients. Partial responses occurred in three dose-escalation patients, of whom one had hepatocellular carcinoma and two had cutaneous melanoma. The paper describes the monotherapy dose-escalation part (N = 52 patients) of the phase I trial of ivuxolimab. Of the 52 patients in dose escalation, 19 had hepatocellular carcinoma, around 15 had melanoma, 9 had renal cell carcinoma and 9 had head and neck cancer. Results the study describes overall, beyond this receptor: In the 0.1-3.0 mg/kg groups, partial responders were among the patients with the lowest normalized peripheral clonal expansion, particularly in CD8+ T cells. Low levels of normalized T-cell clonal expansion were also shown by some nonresponding patients. After ivuxolimab, more expanded clones were found on average in CD8+ T cells than in CD4+ T cells. Antigen specificity was not determined for the clonally expanded peripheral T cells. At doses of 0.1 to 3.0 mg/kg, clonal expansion of both CD4+ and CD8+ blood T cells was observed from baseline to week 6.

The sequence came from an adult with an advanced solid tumor such as melanoma, head and neck, liver or kidney cancer. This sequence uses TRBV7-2 and TRBJ2-2; confidence is insufficient to name the D gene. Material: CD4+ or CD8+ T cells sorted from blood, obtained in a trial of the OX40 agonist ivuxolimab. The DNA sequence is TGTGCCAGCAGCTATTCTGGGGCCGGGGAGCTGTTTTTT. This sequence encodes CASSYSGAGELFF.